The 28 T cell receptor beta chains given below trace back to one sample, sequenced in a study of lymphopenia after photon versus proton radiotherapy. The table came from immunoSEQ multiplex PCR; TCRdb's copy has only in-frame clones and leaves some out. This table holds about 50,000 clones, 92% found once. Source: peripheral blood, taken from a patient treated with photon-based radiotherapy. These TCRs come from a woman in her thirties or forties with cholangiocarcinoma.

The J gene is TRBJ2-4, the V gene TRBV10-3; 7 bases fit TRBD2. Trimming removed 6 bases from V and 0 bases from J; junction bases left unmatched: 23. Germline assignment: CDR1 ENHRY and CDR2 SYGVKD. This CDR3 has 21 residues. The CDR3 loop is CAISRTGTNEGRDLAKNIQYF. CDR3 coding DNA: TGTGCCATCAGCCGAACCGGGACTAACGAGGGTAGGGATCTAGCCAAAAACATTCAGTACTTC.

The chain has TRBV19 and TRBJ1-1, with D unresolved. CDR3 size: 17 residues. Germline V gene data show CDR1 as LNHDA and CDR2 as SQIVND (reference sequence). With 4 bases removed from V and 0 bases from J, the gap between germline ends came to 18 bases. The CDR3 loop is CASSKQRHGSMNTEAFF. CDR3 nucleotide sequence: TGTGCCAGTAGTAAACAGCGGCATGGATCGATGAACACTGAAGCTTTCTTT.

The chain combines TRBV30 with TRBJ2-2; tentatively, D is TRBD2 (6 bases). The V end was cut by 2 bases, the J end by 5 bases, with 15 bases between. There are 15 residues in the CDR3. CDR1 is GTSNPN, CDR2 SVGIG, per germline (reference sequence). CDR3 residues: CAWSLPGTGTGELFF. The CDR3 DNA follows: TGTGCCTGGAGTTTGCCCGGGACTGGGACCGGGGAGCTGTTTTTT.

The genes are TRBV30 and TRBJ1-5; the D is unclear. The germline V and J ends were trimmed by 4 bases and 9 bases, with 16 bases remaining between them. This CDR3 is 13 amino acids long. CDR1 and CDR2 (germline): GTSNPN, SVGIG (reference sequence). Here the CDR3 reads CAWNTESGGPQHF. The CDR3 coding sequence is TGTGCCTGGAACACGGAATCCGGTGGGCCCCAGCATTTT.

V gene TRBV10-2 combines with J gene TRBJ1-1, with 11 positions matching TRBD1. The CDR3 totals 14 residues. The germline gives CDR1 WSHSY, CDR2 SAAADI. The junction had 3 bases not matched to a gene; V was cut back by 4 bases and J by 5 bases. This CDR3 is CASSGGTGGTEAFF. The CDR3, as DNA: TGCGCCAGCAGTGGAGGGACAGGGGGAACTGAAGCTTTCTTT.

Remarks on this clone: Other DNA sequences in this specimen translate into the identical CDR3. J is TRBJ1-5 and V is TRBV10-2; perhaps TRBD1 as D (6 bases). CDR3 length: 16 residues. Per the germline V gene, CDR1 is WSHSY and CDR2 is SAAADI. Trimming pared 0 bases from V and 0 bases from J, leaving 9 bases between. This CDR3 reads CASSESGGTSNQPQHF. Written as DNA, the CDR3 is TGCGCCAGCAGTGAGTCGGGGGGCACTAGCAATCAGCCCCAGCATTTT.

This chain uses TRBV29-1 with TRBJ2-5; 8 positions match TRBD1. Trimming cost V 6 bases and J 5 bases; bases outside gene matches: 11. The CDR3 has 14 amino acids. Germline V gene sequence: CDR1 SQVTM, CDR2 ANQGSEA. CDR3 DNA sequence: TGCAGCGTGGCGCGACAGGGGCCTTCTGAGACCCAGTACTTC. Its translation is CSVARQGPSETQYF.

The gene calls are TRBV4-1 and TRBJ1-5; the match to TRBD1 covers 9 bases. Per the germline V gene, CDR1 is MGHRA and CDR2 is YSYEKL. This CDR3 comprises 16 residues. Losses at the gene ends were 0 bases for V and 6 bases for J; bases not matched to a gene: 6. As DNA, the CDR3 is TGCGCCAGCAGCCAAGATAGGGGACAGGGCGTTCAGCCCCAGCATTTT. It encodes CASSQDRGQGVQPQHF.

The V gene is TRBV5-6, the J gene TRBJ2-1; 14 positions match TRBD2. Unmatched junction bases numbered 8, after V lost 9 bases and J lost 0 bases. The length of the CDR3 is 17 residues. Germline values: CDR1 SGHDT, CDR2 YYEEEE. The CDR3 DNA reads TGTGCCACCCGGACTAGCGGGGGGCAGAGCTCCTACAATGAGCAGTTCTTC. Its translation is CATRTSGGQSSYNEQFF.

This clone was counted once. This sequence joins TRBV19 and TRBJ2-3, with 10 bases lining up with TRBD2. Germline values: CDR1 LNHDA, CDR2 SQIVND (reference sequence). CDR3 length equals 15 residues. V shed 7 bases and J 2 bases; nucleotides not matched to a gene: 6. This CDR3 is CASKTSGFYTDTQYF. The CDR3 DNA reads as TGTGCCAGTAAGACTAGCGGGTTCTACACAGATACGCAGTATTTT.

The chain joins TRBV5-6 to TRBJ1-6, with 9 bases lining up with TRBD1. The V segment lost 4 bases and the J segment 9 bases; nucleotides outside the gene matches: 11. Germline loops: CDR1 SGHDT, CDR2 YYEEEE. This CDR3 region has 16 residues. In DNA form, the CDR3 reads TGTGCCAGCAGCCCAAGGACAGGGGTTGGTGGTTCACCCCTCCACTTT. Translation gives CASSPRTGVGGSPLHF.

The CDR3 coding sequence is TGTGCCAGCAGCCCCGCGGGCTCCGGGAATGAGCAGTTCTTC. Translated: CASSPAGSGNEQFF. The V call is TRBV6-1, the J call TRBJ2-1; D is perhaps TRBD2 (5 bases). The CDR3 loop spans 14 amino acids. V was trimmed by 6 bases and J by 7 bases, leaving 16 bases between them. CDR1 and CDR2 from the germline V gene are MNHNS and SASEGT.

V is TRBV19 and J is TRBJ1-2; 10 bases are a match to TRBD1. V was pared by 4 bases and J by 5 bases, with 4 bases of the junction left unmatched. CDR1 and CDR2 from the germline V gene are LNHDA and SQIVND (reference sequence). This CDR3 region has 14 residues. CDR3: CASSTADRGYGYTF. The CDR3 DNA follows: TGTGCCAGTAGTACCGCGGACAGGGGGTATGGCTACACCTTC.

This chain uses TRBV5-1 with TRBJ1-4, with TRBD1 as a possible D gene (6 bases). V dropped 0 bases and J dropped 5 bases, with 14 bases sitting between them. The CDR3 loop spans 16 amino acids. CDR1 is SGHRS and CDR2 is YFSETQ in the germline V gene. CDR3 coding DNA: TGCGCCAGCAGCTTGGGATGGGGCCAGGGGAATGAAAAACTGTTTTTT. It translates to CASSLGWGQGNEKLFF.

This rearrangement joins TRBV5-4 to TRBJ1-4; possible D gene TRBD1, 5 bases. The germline V and J ends were trimmed by 0 bases and 7 bases, with 10 bases remaining between them. Germline V gives CDR1 SGHNT, CDR2 YYREEE (reference sequence). CDR3 length equals 14 residues. This chain's CDR3 is CASSLGQGSEKLFF. CDR3 coding DNA: TGTGCCAGCAGCTTGGGGCAGGGTAGTGAAAAACTGTTTTTT.

J is TRBJ1-1 and V is TRBV27; no clear D. The V gene lost 3 bases and the J gene lost 4 bases, with 12 bases spanning the gap. The germline CDR1 and CDR2 sequences are MNHEY and SMNVEV (reference sequence). CDR3 length equals 14 residues. The CDR3 nucleotides are TGTGCCAGCAGTTTTCTAGGCGAACGCACTGAAGCTTTCTTT. It codes for CASSFLGERTEAFF.

The rearrangement uses TRBV9 and TRBJ1-2; D perhaps matches TRBD1 (6 bases). This CDR3 region has 12 residues. Germline V gene sequence: CDR1 SGDLS, CDR2 YYNGEE. Trimming left V 4 bases short and J 5 bases short, with 9 bases between. In DNA, the CDR3 is TGTGCCAGCAGCCCACAGGGTTATGGCTACACCTTC. Translating gives CASSPQGYGYTF.

For the CDR3, the DNA is TGCGCCAGCAGCTCCCCAGGGTTAAACACCATATATTTT. Its translation: CASSSPGLNTIYF. The rearrangement uses TRBV5-1 and TRBJ1-3; D may be TRBD1 (5 bases). The CDR3 has 13 amino acids. CDR1 SGHRS and CDR2 YFSETQ come from the germline V gene. Trimming removed 3 bases from V and 6 bases from J, with 10 bases in between.

V usage is TRBV28 and J usage is TRBJ1-2, with TRBD1 matching over 7 bases. This CDR3 comprises 12 residues. The germline V gene has CDR1 MDHEN and CDR2 SYDVKM. Trimming cost V 6 bases and J 4 bases; bases outside gene matches: 2. The CDR3 DNA sequence: TGTGCCAGCAGCGGACAGGTCTATGGCTACACCTTC. It encodes CASSGQVYGYTF.

The rearrangement uses TRBV5-1 and TRBJ2-2; 9 positions agree with TRBD1. The CDR3 spans 18 residues. Trimming at V came to 0 bases and at J to 4 bases, leaving 10 bases not matched to a gene. Germline lookup yields CDR1 SGHRS and CDR2 YFSETQ. The CDR3 region is CASSLETLGQGRTGELFF. The CDR3 DNA reads TGCGCCAGCAGCTTGGAGACTTTGGGACAGGGTCGCACCGGGGAGCTGTTTTTT.

The CDR3 DNA is TGTGCCAGTAGTGCCCCAAGACGGGCGAACACTGAAGCTTTCTTT. Translating gives CASSAPRRANTEAFF. The chain couples TRBV19 to TRBJ1-1; no clear D gene. V was shortened by 5 bases and J by 1 base, with 14 bases between the two germline ends. The germline gives CDR1 LNHDA, CDR2 SQIVND (reference sequence). This CDR3 is built from 15 residues. Full variable domain (remainder filled in from reference TRBV19 and TRBJ1-1): DGGITQSPKYLFRKEGQNVTLSCEQNLNHDAMYWYRQDPGQGLRLIYYSQIVNDFQKGDIAEGYSVSREKKESFPLTVTSAQKNPTAFYLCASSAPRRANTEAFFGQGTRLTVV.

The rearrangement links TRBV4-2 to TRBJ2-1, with D maybe TRBD2 (6 bases). Trimming cost V 5 bases and J 5 bases, with 16 bases left between them. The CDR3 contains 15 residues. CDR1 is LGHNA, CDR2 YNFKEQ, per germline. The CDR3 here is CASSFRPGADNEQFF. For the CDR3, the DNA is TGTGCCAGCAGCTTTCGACCGGGAGCAGACAATGAGCAGTTCTTC.

In DNA, the CDR3 is TGTGCCAGCACTCTAACTCGACAGGGGCGGACTGAAGCTTTCTTT. Its protein is CASTLTRQGRTEAFF. The chain carries TRBV6-5 and TRBJ1-1, with 8 bases aligning to TRBD1. The V and J ends lost 7 bases and 5 bases, in that order; junction bases with no gene match: 12. From germline, CDR1 is MNHEY and CDR2 SVGAGI. The CDR3 has 15 amino acids.

The chain is built from TRBV7-5 and TRBJ2-2. TRBV7-5 is a known pseudogene. CDR3 length: 9 amino acids. CDR3 region: CARSGELFF. CDR3 nucleotides: TGTGCCAGAAGCGGGGAGCTGTTTTTT.

Written as DNA, the CDR3 is TGTGCCAGCAGCCCGAGGGTTGCGGGGAATCCTGAAGCTTTCTTT. Translation: CASSPRVAGNPEAFF. The chain carries TRBV5-6 and TRBJ1-1; D is unclear. V gave up 4 bases and J gave up 6 bases, with 19 bases separating them. Germline lookup yields CDR1 SGHDT and CDR2 YYEEEE. The CDR3 has 15 amino acids.

Remarks on this clone: At one boundary the junction diverges from the germline segment, which might be a read error. The CDR3 region has the DNA TGTGCCGGCAGCAACCCAGGGGAAAGAGGGGAGACCCAGTACTTC. Residues: CAGSNPGERGETQYF. The rearrangement links TRBV28 to TRBJ2-5; a possible D gene is TRBD1 (6 bases). The CDR3 totals 15 residues. CDR1 is MDHEN, CDR2 SYDVKM, per germline.

This chain uses TRBV28 with TRBJ2-7, with D hard to call. The CDR3 totals 13 residues. Trimming pared 8 bases from V and 6 bases from J, leaving 17 bases between. The germline CDR1 and CDR2 sequences are MDHEN and SYDVKM. The CDR3 coding sequence is TGTGCCAGCGGTCCAGTGGATTCCGTCGAGCAGTACTTC. Translating gives CASGPVDSVEQYF.

This chain's CDR3 is CASSLGRGRGREKLFF. Here the CDR3 DNA reads TGCGCCAGCAGCTTAGGCAGGGGCAGAGGGAGAGAAAAACTGTTTTTT. This sequence joins TRBV5-1 and TRBJ1-4; a possible D gene is TRBD1 (6 bases). Per the germline V gene, CDR1 is SGHRS and CDR2 is YFSETQ. This CDR3 spans 16 amino acids. V was trimmed by 2 bases and J by 8 bases, leaving 19 bases between them. Combining the CDR3 with reference TRBV5-1 and TRBJ1-4 gives the whole variable domain KAGVTQTPRYLIKTRGQQVTLSCSPISGHRSVSWYQQTPGQGLQFLFEYFSETQRNKGNFPGRFSGRQFSNSRSEMNVSTLELGDSALYLCASSLGRGRGREKLFFGSGTQLSVL.